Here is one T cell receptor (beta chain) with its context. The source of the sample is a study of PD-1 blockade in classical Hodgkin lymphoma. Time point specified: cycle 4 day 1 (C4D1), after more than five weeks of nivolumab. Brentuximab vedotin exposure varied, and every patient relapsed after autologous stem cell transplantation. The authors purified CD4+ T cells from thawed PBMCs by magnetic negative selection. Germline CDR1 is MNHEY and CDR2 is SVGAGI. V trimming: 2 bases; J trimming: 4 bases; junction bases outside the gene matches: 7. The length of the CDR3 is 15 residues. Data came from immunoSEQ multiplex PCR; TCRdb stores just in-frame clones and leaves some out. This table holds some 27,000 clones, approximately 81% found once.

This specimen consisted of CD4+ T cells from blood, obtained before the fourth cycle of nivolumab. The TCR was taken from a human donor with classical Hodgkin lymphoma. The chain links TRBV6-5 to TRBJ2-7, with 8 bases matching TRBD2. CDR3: CASSYTSGGLYEQYF. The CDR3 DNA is TGTGCCAGCAGTTACACGAGCGGGGGCCTATACGAGCAGTACTTC.